This entry is about one T cell receptor beta chain. Its binding antigen is unknown. No much larger clone exists at a distance of one base, and base qualities are not known. The sample is drawn from a study of cytomegalovirus exposure and HLA in healthy donors (dated 2017 in TCRdb). Notes on the research overall: An earlier analysis of approximately 640 of the donors reported 250 to 300 Gb of sequence data and some 120 million unique TCR beta sequences from some 180 million T cells. In a later genetic analysis, genome-wide SNP genotypes for about 55% of the roughly 700 donors were used, and that subset was treated as a discovery cohort. In addition to the first cohort of 666 subjects, a separate validation cohort of under 150 different subjects was used. Donor age, sex, ethnicity and CMV serostatus were compiled alongside the repertoire data. Using immunosequencing, the study profiled T cell repertoires from about 610 subjects and related those repertoires to cytomegalovirus serostatus. All discovery cohort repertoires had been generated using a single sequencing platform. In the later analysis, no new phenotypic data were used to find candidate immune exposures; instead, reliance was placed on TCR beta sequences and their occurrence across donors. About five DR-DQ haplotypes were treated as single units for association and clustering because of strong linkage in the cohort. The aim of the study was to test whether cataloging public T cell receptors could identify signatures of past pathogen exposure. To predict cytomegalovirus infection status, the study brought together high-throughput TCR immunosequencing, statistical association of individual TCRs with disease status, and machine learning. Among 300 to 450 genotyped donors of the cohort, an average of approximately 240,000 unique TCR beta nucleotide sequences were sequenced per donor, around a sixth of them non-productive. Typing coverage varied by locus: 629-630 donors for A, B, C, DRB1 and DQB1; roughly 510 for DQA1; approximately 610 for DPA1; about 450 for DPB1. Roughly 300 gigabases of sequencing data and around 87 million unique TCR sequences were included in an early release covering roughly 700 HLA-typed donors. The genetic ancestry cluster associated with self-reported Caucasian donors included 65% to 90% of the 300 to 450 genotyped donors. A later analysis re-examined previously published TCR beta repertoires from several hundred donors and added high-resolution HLA genotyping to investigate patterns of TCR occurrence. HLA typing covered class I and class II loci at four-digit resolution. In an earlier analysis of 500 to 650 of the donors, high-throughput TCR beta sequencing was used to judge whether each TCR beta V gene segment behaved as functional or pseudogenic. Findings and caveats that apply to the study as a whole: According to a later analysis, TCR association rates differed among HLA loci, with DRB1 alleles showing the most associated TCRs and HLA-C alleles showing the fewest. Strong co-occurrence of HLA alleles, especially DR and DQ, made assigning TCR associations to individual alleles difficult. Compared with the approximately 670-donor mean, donors in an Asian-associated ancestry cluster had fewer N-insertions in productive TCRs, according to a later genetic analysis. According to a later analysis, parvovirus B19, influenza, CMV and Epstein-Barr virus appeared linked to several top co-occurrence clusters. A further reported finding was that TCR beta sequences accurately predicted the HLA-A and HLA-B alleles for most subjects in the first cohort. Some IMGT-functional V segments, including TRBV6-2 and TRBV6-3, could not be told apart with the 87-base-pair reads, so those segments were excluded. A cluster of highly shared sequence variants was judged likely to represent a technical artifact of the sequencing pipeline. Linkage disequilibrium might explain the correlated functional status among segregating V segments, but an unknown experimental factor could not be ruled out. For the cohort, immune exposure information was limited to CMV serostatus. A total of around 150 TCR beta chains were listed by the study as associated with cytomegalovirus. According to the authors, the approach could potentially be generalized to other disease states and immunological phenotypes. The classifier was reported to diagnose cytomegalovirus status with high specificity and sensitivity in both the original and validation cohorts. Because some donors lacked HLA typing at each locus, the association tests relied only on the typed subset. A later genetic analysis associated a missense DCLRE1C variant with V-gene and J-gene trimming of TCR beta chains, and an independent cohort replicated the association. A later analysis associated 16,951 TCR beta sequences with specific HLA alleles at a false discovery rate of 0.05. In an earlier analysis of under 600 of the donors, most TCR beta V segments were observed in productive rearrangements about 87% or about 30% of the time, broadly matching IMGT annotations. This cohort had only TCR beta chains sequenced, and the lack of alpha or paired-chain data limited which features could be detected. Most TCR sequences were seen in very few donors, while some public TCRs were found in many individuals. Most CMV-associated TCR beta chains appeared to be HLA-restricted in a later analysis, and the HLA associations seemed to be driven largely by CMV exposure. The earlier analysis of nearly 600 of the donors excluded roughly 17 rarely observed V segments, including chromosome 9 orphons, because counts were too low. In a later analysis, HLA-associated TCR beta chains were found to be more clonally expanded and to have lower generation probabilities than equally common non-associated chains. Presence/absence analyses assumed roughly uniform sequencing depth across donors, an assumption that may not hold. In vitro tests confirmed that a few of the cytomegalovirus-associated TCR beta chains recognize cytomegalovirus antigens.

In total, 666 healthy bone marrow donors made up the cohort. At the time of sampling, every cohort member was nominally healthy, though immune exposures that went unrecorded were likely present. The donor was CMV seropositive and belonged to the group of 250 to 300 seropositive cohort members. A peripheral blood sample was collected from each donor, and TCR beta sequencing was performed on peripheral blood mononuclear cells. The Qiagen DNeasy Blood Extraction Kit was used to extract genomic DNA from the blood cell samples. According to the germline V gene, CDR1 reads ENHRY and CDR2 reads SYGVKD. After removal of 7 bases from V and 6 bases from J, the junction retains 11 bases not matched to a gene. CDR3 length: 15 amino acids, cysteine to phenylalanine. The sequence is cut down to CDR3 DNA, 45 bases in frame from base 1. Receptor libraries were prepared by the immunoSEQ multiplex PCR assay. A mixture of 60 forward primers for TCR Vbeta segments and 13 reverse primers for TCR Jbeta segments was used in the multiplex PCR. Amplification of the CDR3 region of rearranged TCR beta genes was performed with a multiplex PCR assay on genomic DNA. Amplified TCR beta libraries were sequenced as 87-base-pair reads on the Illumina HiSeq System. The authors processed their data as follows. A later analysis counted about 76 million unique TCR beta chains across the 650 to 700 repertoires, and roughly 11 million of these chains were shared by at least two donors. A nearest-neighbor algorithm error-corrected the raw reads and collapsed the reads into unique sequences, merging closely related sequences to remove PCR and sequencing errors. To assign V, D and J gene segments, CDR3 sequences were aligned to IMGT reference sequences. For a sequence to be retained, a match of at least six nucleotides was required to both a V gene segment and a J gene segment. Rearrangements were called productive when the CDR3 lacked stop codons and stayed in frame with V and J; all others were non-productive. CDR3 was defined according to IMGT convention as the region running from the second conserved V-encoded cysteine to the conserved J-encoded phenylalanine. In an earlier analysis of around 640 of the donors, sequences lacking an unambiguous match to a single V gene segment were excluded. An earlier analysis of 587 of the donors classified V segments as functional when productive rearrangements were above 56.7% and as segregating when the standard deviation between donors was above 5%. A statistical classification framework was built for diagnosing cytomegalovirus status from the catalog of TCR beta chain sequences. V and J gene assignment, in a later analysis, came from comparing TCR nucleotide sequences with IMGT/GENE-DB human TR gene sequences. A later analysis assigned CDR3 sequences and most-parsimonious VDJ recombination scenarios with the TCRdist pipeline. A later analysis defined each TCR beta chain by its CDR3 amino acid sequence plus V-gene family, and excluded reads lacking a unique V-gene family. A later analysis removed 450 to 600 highly shared, low-generation-probability nucleotide sequences to deal with suspected cross-contamination and a sequencing artifact. In a later analysis, a clonal expansion index for each public chain was calculated from normalized within-repertoire ranks of inferred template counts. Generation probabilities in a later analysis came from a VDJ recombination model fitted to out-of-frame rearrangements, and those results were checked against IGoR. A later analysis scored TCR-TCR, TCR-HLA and TCR-CMV co-occurrence with hypergeometric tests, applying a repertoire-size bias correction to TCR pairs. False discovery rates were estimated in a later analysis by permuting HLA or CMV assignments 20 times. A later analysis grouped co-occurring TCRs with DBSCAN, adding TCRdist sequence similarity when clustering within HLA-allele-positive subsets. Co-occurrence clustering excluded repertoires with fewer than 30,000 or more than 120,000 public chains, plus five with anomalous nucleotide sharing. TCRdb retrieved this table from immuneACCESS and kept in-frame rearrangements only. Not all clones are present; in checked studies, unresolved V genes account for under half, and no reason is known for the remainder. The D gene and trimming were derived from the DNA, and the V and J assignments and clone size from that table. This sample is represented by approximately 160,000 clones; 65% to 70% of them were singletons. Roughly 4.1% of the sample lies in the top ten.

Rearrangement joined TRBV10-3 to TRBJ2-3; TRBD2 aligns with 9 central bases. The TCR was taken from a woman between 18 and 30 years old in good health and CMV-seropositive. The sequencing sample was made of PBMCs. CDR3 reads: CAIKPAGGPEDTQYF. The nucleotide sequence is given as TGTGCCATCAAGCCAGCGGGGGGTCCTGAGGATACGCAGTATTTT.